The 24 T cell receptor beta chains below all came from one sample that was sequenced in a study of beta chain features in type 1 diabetes. The authors reverse transcribed all of the isolated RNA, so sequencing captured expressed TCRB transcripts. Some clones are missing from TCRdb's copy, which holds only in-frame ones; the method was immunoSEQ multiplex PCR. This sample has fewer than 200,000 clones, with about 9.4% found just once. Their recognized antigens are unknown. Notes on the study in general: Type 1 diabetes patients had TCRB CDR3s that were shorter (moderately but significantly so) in all four CD4+ subsets.

Sequenced material: central memory CD4+ T cells from blood. Source of these receptors: a man younger than 45 with type 1 diabetes.

The V gene is TRBV2, the J gene TRBJ1-1; maybe TRBD1 (5 bases). The germline gives CDR1 SNHLY, CDR2 FYNNEI. The V end was cut by 5 bases, the J end by 2 bases, with 9 bases between. The CDR3 length is 13 residues. CDR3 in amino acids: CASSPGFNTEAFF. As DNA, the CDR3 is TGTGCCAGCAGTCCAGGGTTTAACACTGAAGCTTTCTTT.

This clone has just a few counts. The V gene is TRBV7-8, the J gene TRBJ2-5; 7 positions match TRBD2. This CDR3 is built from 16 residues. Germline CDR1 and CDR2: SGHVS and FQNEAQ. Losses at the gene ends were 0 bases for V and 0 bases for J; bases not matched to a gene: 4. CDR3 in DNA: TGTGCCAGCAGCTTAGCGGGGGGGAGGTACCAAGAGACCCAGTACTTC. It translates to CASSLAGGRYQETQYF.

This clone appeared a few times. The identical CDR3 is also encoded by other nucleotide sequences in the sample. The genes are TRBV7-3 and TRBJ2-7; 7 bases align to TRBD2. V lost 8 bases, J lost 3 bases, and 13 bases stayed unmatched. CDR1 and CDR2 (germline): SGHTA, FQGTGA. CDR3 length equals 15 residues. The CDR3 DNA reads TGTGCCAGCTCAAAGCTCGCGGGAGTGGGCTACGAGCAGTACTTC. Amino acid sequence: CASSKLAGVGYEQYF.

V is TRBV30 and J is TRBJ1-1; 8 bases match TRBD1. The V gene end was trimmed by 5 bases and the J gene end by 6 bases; junction bases not matched to a gene: 5. Per germline, CDR1 GTSNPN and CDR2 SVGIG (reference sequence). The CDR3 extends over 12 amino acids. The CDR3 sequence is CAWDRRGPEAFF. DNA of the CDR3: TGTGCCTGGGATCGCAGGGGGCCTGAAGCTTTCTTT.

This sequence joins TRBV15 and TRBJ2-1, with D maybe TRBD2 (5 bases). The V gene lost 1 base and the J gene lost 2 bases, with 15 bases spanning the gap. The length of the CDR3 is 17 residues. Germline V gene sequence: CDR1 LNHNV, CDR2 YYDKDF (reference sequence). Here the CDR3 DNA reads TGTGCCACCAGCAGAGTTCCAGCGGAAGATCCCTACAATGAGCAGTTCTTC. Its protein product is CATSRVPAEDPYNEQFF.

This clone was found a few times. V usage is TRBV14 and J usage is TRBJ1-4; 7 positions match TRBD1. With 4 bases clipped from V and 5 bases from J, the junction kept 4 bases outside the gene matches. Per the germline V gene, CDR1 is SGHDN and CDR2 is FVKESK. The CDR3 is 14 residues long. CDR3 in amino acids: CASSPLTGNEKLFF. CDR3 coding DNA: TGTGCCAGCAGCCCCCTGACAGGGAATGAAAAACTGTTTTTT.

In its sample, this clone was seen a few times. V and J are TRBV18 and TRBJ2-5; D gene ambiguous. Trimming cost V 2 bases and J 5 bases, with 9 bases left between them. Germline V gene sequence: CDR1 KGHSH, CDR2 LQKENI. The CDR3 has 13 residues. The DNA for the CDR3 is TGTGCCAGCTCACCAACAGAACGTGAGACCCAGTACTTC. It codes for CASSPTERETQYF.

V gene TRBV9 combines with J gene TRBJ2-7, with 9 bases that match TRBD2. CDR3 length equals 15 residues. V trimming: 0 bases; J trimming: 6 bases; junction bases outside the gene matches: 7. Germline V gene data show CDR1 as SGDLS and CDR2 as YYNGEE. CDR3: CASSVGDTSGLEQYF. The CDR3 DNA reads as TGTGCCAGCAGCGTAGGGGATACTAGCGGGCTCGAGCAGTACTTC. Supplemented by reference TRBV9 and TRBJ2-7, the full variable domain reads DSGVTQTPKHLITATGQRVTLRCSPRSGDLSVYWYQQSLDQGLQFLIQYYNGEERAKGNILERFSAQQFPDLHSELNLSSLELGDSALYFCASSVGDTSGLEQYFGPGTRLTVT.

The chain joins TRBV4-2 to TRBJ1-2; 7 nucleotides align to TRBD1. After removal of 5 bases from V and 8 bases from J, the junction contained 17 bases not matched to a gene. The CDR3 sequence is 16 residues long. Per germline, CDR1 LGHNA and CDR2 YNFKEQ. The CDR3 reads CASSDQTGARPWGYTF. The DNA of the CDR3 is TGTGCCAGCAGCGATCAAACAGGGGCGCGGCCCTGGGGCTACACCTTC.

This chain links TRBV29-1 with TRBJ1-2; the D is unclear. V was cut by 3 bases and J by 7 bases, with 9 bases left in between. The CDR3 is made up of 11 amino acids. Germline V CDR1 and CDR2: SQVTM, ANQGSEA. This CDR3 reads CSVETTRGYTF. CDR3 coding DNA: TGCAGCGTTGAGACGACACGTGGCTACACCTTC. Filled out from reference TRBV29-1 and TRBJ1-2, the complete variable domain reads SAVISQKPSRDICQRGTSLTIQCQVDSQVTMMFWYRQQPGQSLTLIATANQGSEATYESGFVIDKFPISRPNLTFSTLTVSNMSPEDSSIYLCSVETTRGYTFGSGTRLTVV.

In its sample, this clone was seen a few times. This chain connects TRBV25-1 to TRBJ2-3; D possibly corresponds to TRBD1 (6 bases). Per germline, CDR1 MGHDK and CDR2 SYGVNS. V lost 3 bases and J 7 bases, leaving 26 bases between the germline ends. The CDR3 runs 18 residues. This CDR3 is CASSDPKSEGGYRNTQYF. In DNA form, the CDR3 reads TGTGCCAGCAGTGACCCAAAATCGGAAGGGGGATATAGGAATACGCAGTATTTT.

There are a few counts of this clone. The V call is TRBV4-3, the J call TRBJ2-3; 8 positions agree with TRBD1. J lost 5 bases, V lost 4 bases, and 5 bases had no gene match. Per germline, CDR1 LGHNA and CDR2 YSLEER. This CDR3 comprises 14 residues. The CDR3 nucleotides read TGCGCCAGCAGCCTGACAGGGGCCGAAGATACGCAGTATTTT. This sequence encodes CASSLTGAEDTQYF.

This clone came up a few times. The genes are TRBV28 and TRBJ2-7, with a weak D call TRBD1 (6 bases). The CDR3 has 14 amino acids. Looked up from germline, CDR1 is MDHEN and CDR2 is SYDVKM. Trimming pared 6 bases from V and 0 bases from J, leaving 12 bases between. In DNA, the CDR3 is TGTGCCAGCAGGTCCCAGGGGTCCTCCTACGAGCAGTACTTC. This sequence encodes CASRSQGSSYEQYF.

This chain connects TRBV30 to TRBJ2-7, with D possibly being TRBD1 (6 bases). V dropped 0 bases and J dropped 0 bases, with 12 bases sitting between them. The CDR3 sequence is 15 residues long. The germline V gene has CDR1 GTSNPN and CDR2 SVGIG (reference sequence). The CDR3 reads CAWSVRGGSSYEQYF. The CDR3 region has the DNA TGTGCCTGGAGTGTAAGAGGGGGATCCTCCTACGAGCAGTACTTC.

This clone was counted between two and nine times. This rearrangement joins TRBV2 to TRBJ2-1; 9 nucleotides align to TRBD2. J was trimmed by 4 bases and V by 6 bases; bases with no gene match: 7. Germline V gives CDR1 SNHLY, CDR2 FYNNEI. This CDR3 has 15 amino acids. The CDR3 DNA is TGTGCCAGCAGGCGGGAAGCGGGAGGTTACAATGAGCAGTTCTTC. It yields the protein CASRREAGGYNEQFF.

This clone appeared a few times. The chain combines TRBV2 with TRBJ2-1; TRBD1 matches 11 bases. The CDR3 totals 15 residues. The germline CDR1 and CDR2 sequences are SNHLY and FYNNEI. The J segment lost 12 bases and the V segment lost 5 bases, leaving 12 bases of the junction unmatched. CDR3 amino acids: CASSIIGQGAQAQFF. CDR3 in DNA: TGTGCCAGCAGTATAATCGGACAGGGGGCACAGGCGCAGTTCTTC. Looking up the rest from reference TRBV2 and TRBJ2-1 gives the full variable domain: EPEVTQTPSHQVTQMGQEVILRCVPISNHLYFYWYRQILGQKVEFLVSFYNNEISEKSEIFDDQFSVERPDGSNFTLKIRSTKLEDSAMYFCASSIIGQGAQAQFFGPGTRLTVL.

V usage is TRBV18 and J usage is TRBJ2-5; D may be TRBD2 (5 bases). Germline-derived CDR1 and CDR2 are KGHSH and LQKENI. This CDR3 has 13 amino acids. V lost 3 bases and J lost 5, with 10 bases in between. Here the CDR3 reads CASSPKGDETQYF. The DNA for the CDR3 is TGTGCCAGCTCACCCAAGGGAGACGAGACCCAGTACTTC.

This clone was counted a few times. V and J are TRBV7-9 and TRBJ1-5; D gene ambiguous. Trimming cost V 3 bases and J 3 bases, with 3 bases left between them. The CDR3 runs 12 residues. The germline CDR1 and CDR2 sequences are SEHNR and FQNEAQ (reference sequence). This CDR3 is CASSFNNQPQHF. The CDR3 DNA follows: TGTGCCAGCAGCTTCAACAATCAGCCCCAGCATTTT.

Only a few counts were recorded for this clone. The chain joins TRBV30 to TRBJ2-7; TRBD1 agrees at 9 bases. The V and J ends lost 2 bases and 5 bases, in that order; junction bases with no gene match: 7. Germline V CDR1 and CDR2: GTSNPN, SVGIG (reference sequence). The CDR3 loop spans 14 amino acids. The CDR3 sequence is CAWSWRTGVNEQYF. The CDR3 DNA reads as TGTGCCTGGAGTTGGAGGACAGGGGTGAACGAGCAGTACTTC.

This clone has a handful of counts. The chain combines TRBV28 with TRBJ2-1; 10 nucleotides agree with TRBD1. V shed 2 bases and J 2 bases; nucleotides not matched to a gene: 3. In germline, CDR1 is MDHEN, CDR2 SYDVKM. The CDR3 consists of 16 residues. CDR3 nucleotide sequence: TGTGCCAGCAGTTTAAGGGGACAGGGGACCTACAATGAGCAGTTCTTC. The encoded protein is CASSLRGQGTYNEQFF.

V and J are TRBV28 and TRBJ1-2; D possibly corresponds to TRBD1 (5 bases). The CDR3 consists of 14 residues. With 5 bases removed from V and 5 bases from J, the gap between germline ends came to 15 bases. Per the germline V gene, CDR1 is MDHEN and CDR2 is SYDVKM. The CDR3: CASSLRQPRYGYTF. The CDR3 nucleotides are TGTGCCAGCAGTCTCAGACAGCCGAGGTATGGCTACACCTTC.

This chain links TRBV7-9 with TRBJ1-1, with no clear D. The CDR3 contains 13 residues. The ends were cut back, 9 bases at V and 0 bases at J, with 11 bases in the middle. Germline V gene lookup returns CDR1 SEHNR and CDR2 FQNEAQ (reference sequence). This CDR3 reads CASQISVNTEAFF. Written as DNA, the CDR3 is TGTGCCAGTCAAATATCGGTGAACACTGAAGCTTTCTTT. Full variable domain (outside the CDR3, taken from reference TRBV7-9 and TRBJ1-1): DTGVSQNPRHKITKRGQNVTFRCDPISEHNRLYWYRQTLGQGPEFLTYFQNEAQLEKSRLLSDRFSAERPKGSFSTLEIQRTEQGDSAMYLCASQISVNTEAFFGQGTRLTVV.

This chain joins TRBV5-1 and TRBJ1-2; maybe TRBD1 (6 bases). The V gene's germline CDR1 is SGHRS and CDR2 YFSETQ. V shed 4 bases and J shed 5 bases, with 9 bases lying between them. The CDR3 totals 12 residues. The CDR3 loop is CASSRDNYGYTF. CDR3 DNA: TGCGCCAGCAGCCGGGACAATTATGGCTACACCTTC.

This clone was observed a few times. This chain joins TRBV9 and TRBJ2-5, with D possibly being TRBD1 (5 bases). The J call may be wrong; the DNA end is better matched by TRBJ2-7. CDR3 length: 14 amino acids. Germline CDR1 SGDLS, CDR2 YYNGEE. The CDR3 DNA reads TGTGCCAGCAGCGAGGACACTTTTACCTACGAGCAGTACTTC. This sequence encodes CASSEDTFTYEQYF.